This record covers a single T cell receptor beta chain. Antigen specificity is unknown. The treatment here: oral pan-JAK inhibitor, 5-10 mg twice daily. This sample stems from a study of CD8+ T cells in alopecia areata. Regarding the study as a whole: Tofacitinib significantly reduced both scalp clonality and expanded CD8+ clones among the top 100. Between patients, shared TCR sequences were less clear than in mice. This was possibly due in part to HLA diversity in the patient population.

Following RNA extraction, reverse transcription yielded cDNA that acted as the sequencing template. Libraries were prepared by immunoSEQ multiplex PCR; TCRdb keeps only in-frame clonotypes and omits some of them. Of nearly 200,000 clones in the sample, roughly 64% were seen once. Deletions cut 9 bases from V and 4 bases from J, with 12 bases between. Germline loops: CDR1 SNHLY, CDR2 FYNNEI. This CDR3 has 12 residues. The source is a human donor with alopecia areata. The V gene is TRBV2, the J gene TRBJ2-5; weak D call: TRBD2 (6 bases). Sequenced here: CD4+ T cells sorted from blood, sampled at week 24, from a patient treated with tofacitinib. CDR3 loop: CARRTTGETQYF. The CDR3 coding sequence is TGTGCCAGAAGGACTACAGGAGAGACCCAGTACTTC.